This is a list of T cell receptor beta chains from one sample in a study of cytotoxic CD8 clonotypes in ibrutinib-treated CLL. Libraries were prepared by immunoSEQ multiplex PCR; TCRdb keeps only in-frame clonotypes and omits some of them. The sample carries around 330,000 clones, 67% recorded once. This specimen was PBMCs, taken after 36 months of ibrutinib treatment. Every receptor here comes from a human donor with chronic lymphocytic leukemia. The CDR3 runs from the conserved cysteine through the conserved F or W. Size values are once, few and many counts, or a class for expanded clones, and some rows have none.

size: -
length: 13
J: TRBJ1-2
V: TRBV5-6
CDR3: CASSLVAVAGYTF

size: few
length: 13
J: TRBJ1-3
V: TRBV6-6
CDR3: CASGTGAGNTIYF

size: -
length: 18
J: TRBJ2-7
V: TRBV15
CDR3: CATSRDRRQGWFLYEQYF

size: -
length: 17
J: TRBJ2-5
V: TRBV9
CDR3: CASSVAGSGGHQETQYF

size: -
length: 14
J: TRBJ1-2
V: TRBV7-9
CDR3: CASSLFTGAHGYTF

size: -
length: 13
J: TRBJ2-1
V: TRBV29-1
CDR3: CSVVHPSTNEQFF

size: -
length: 15
J: TRBJ2-7
V: TRBV7-6
CDR3: CASSLGQGVSYEQYF

size: -
length: 15
J: TRBJ2-7
V: TRBV7-6
CDR3: CASSPREGGSYEQYF

size: few
length: 15
J: TRBJ1-2
V: TRBV5-4
CDR3: CASSLAGTGVYGYTF

size: -
length: 15
J: TRBJ2-1
V: TRBV6-6
CDR3: CASSYSTHAYNEQFF

size: -
length: 15
J: TRBJ1-2
V: TRBV19
CDR3: CASSHAGQGNYGYTF

size: -
length: 13
J: TRBJ1-1
V: TRBV5-1
CDR3: CASSLHEGTEAFF

size: -
length: 18
J: TRBJ2-3
V: TRBV4-2
CDR3: CASSKLAGGPGGRDTQYF

size: -
length: 13
J: TRBJ2-7
V: TRBV27
CDR3: CASSPAAHYEQYF

size: -
length: 14
J: TRBJ2-7
V: TRBV11-2
CDR3: CASSLGSGAYEQYF

size: few
length: 14
J: TRBJ2-2
V: TRBV5-1
CDR3: CASSLALHTGELFF

size: few
length: 17
J: TRBJ2-5
V: TRBV18
CDR3: CASSPSVWTAWVETQYF

size: once
length: 15
J: TRBJ2-1
V: TRBV2
CDR3: CASSAASGAYNEQFF